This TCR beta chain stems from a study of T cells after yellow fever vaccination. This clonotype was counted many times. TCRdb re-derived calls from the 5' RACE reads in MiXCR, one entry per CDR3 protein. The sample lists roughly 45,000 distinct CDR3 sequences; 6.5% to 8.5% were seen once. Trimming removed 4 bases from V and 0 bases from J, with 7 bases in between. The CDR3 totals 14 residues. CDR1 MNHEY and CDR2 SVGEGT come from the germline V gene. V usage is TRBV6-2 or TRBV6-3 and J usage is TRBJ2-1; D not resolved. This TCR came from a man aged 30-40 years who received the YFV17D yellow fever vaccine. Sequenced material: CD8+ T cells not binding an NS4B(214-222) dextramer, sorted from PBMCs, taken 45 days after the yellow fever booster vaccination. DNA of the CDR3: TGTGCCAGCAGTTCCTACAACTCCTACAATGAGCAGTTCTTC. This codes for CASSSYNSYNEQFF.